The sequence of this T cell receptor (beta chain) was determined in a study of T cell responses to AZD1222 COVID-19 vaccine. Study summary: Second-dose intervals near 4 or 12 weeks were combined.

Using immunoSEQ multiplex PCR, the repertoire was profiled, and TCRdb retains in-frame clones only, with some absent. The sample includes approximately 160,000 clones, around 90% of them seen just once. The CDR3 sequence is 14 residues long. The germline CDR1 and CDR2 sequences are KGHSH and LQKENI. V was pared by 3 bases and J by 2 bases, with 11 bases between. The TCR originated in an adult in good health. Here the sequenced sample was peripheral blood, taken on day 0 of AZD1222 vaccination. The rearrangement links TRBV18 to TRBJ2-7, with a tentative D call TRBD1 (6 bases). The CDR3 bases are TGTGCCAGCTCACCCCGACAGGCCCCCTACGAGCAGTACTTC. Translating gives CASSPRQAPYEQYF.